What follows are 19 T cell receptor beta chains derived from one specimen sequenced in a study of shared clonotypes between healthy human individuals. CD45RO-negative, CCR7-selected cells formed the naive CD8 fraction, which excluded terminally differentiated effector memory CD45RA+ cells. The data were produced by immunoSEQ multiplex PCR, yet TCRdb's version contains in-frame clones alone and is incomplete. Among around 600,000 clones, 85% to 95% were seen once, and the ten largest hold over 0.1%. The specimen was naive CD8+ T cells sorted from blood. The origin of the receptors is a woman aged 25 to 39 in good health.

This chain uses TRBV27 with TRBJ2-7; D possibly corresponds to TRBD2 (5 bases). This CDR3 contains 14 residues. Germline loops: CDR1 MNHEY, CDR2 SMNVEV (reference sequence). Trimming took off 3 bases at V and 2 bases at J, with 11 bases between the two ends. CDR3 nucleotides: TGTGCCAGCAGTTTTGAGGGCCCGCCCTACGAGCAGTACTTC. This codes for CASSFEGPPYEQYF.

The chain is built from TRBV15 and TRBJ1-5, with no clear D. CDR1 is LNHNV and CDR2 is YYDKDF in the germline V gene (reference sequence). The CDR3 is 12 residues long. The germline V and J ends were trimmed by 4 bases and 0 bases, with 1 base remaining between them. CDR3 DNA: TGTGCCACCAGCACTAGCAATCAGCCCCAGCATTTT. Translation: CATSTSNQPQHF. Full variable domain (rest looked up from reference TRBV15 and TRBJ1-5): DAMVIQNPRYQVTQFGKPVTLSCSQTLNHNVMYWYQQKSSQAPKLLFHYYDKDFNNEADTPDNFQSRRPNTSFCFLDIRSPGLGDTAMYLCATSTSNQPQHFGDGTRLSIL.

This chain connects TRBV29-1 to TRBJ1-1, with 8 bases fitting TRBD1. After removal of 5 bases from V and 4 bases from J, the junction contained 12 bases not matched to a gene. There are 15 residues in the CDR3. In germline, CDR1 is SQVTM, CDR2 ANQGSEA. As DNA, the CDR3 is TGCAGCGTTACCCCGAGGGACAGGTTGGGCACTGAAGCTTTCTTT. Its protein product is CSVTPRDRLGTEAFF.

This rearrangement joins TRBV9 to TRBJ2-1; TRBD2 matches at 12 bases. V shed 4 bases, J shed 6 bases, and the junction held 8 bases outside the gene matches. The CDR3 consists of 16 residues. In germline, CDR1 is SGDLS, CDR2 YYNGEE. CDR3 sequence (DNA): TGTGCCAGCAGCCCGAGGGGACTAGCGGGTAGCAATGAGCAGTTCTTC. Translation gives CASSPRGLAGSNEQFF.

The chain carries TRBV28 and TRBJ2-5, with a weak D call TRBD2 (6 bases). The V and J ends lost 6 bases and 6 bases respectively, with 20 bases between them. CDR1 and CDR2 (germline): MDHEN, SYDVKM. The CDR3 loop spans 15 amino acids. CDR3 nucleotide sequence: TGTGCCAGCAGGCCCCGCAGGGAGGCGGCAAAGACCCAGTACTTC. It is translated as CASRPRREAAKTQYF. Complete variable domain (other parts from reference TRBV28 and TRBJ2-5): DVKVTQSSRYLVKRTGEKVFLECVQDMDHENMFWYRQDPGLGLRLIYFSYDVKMKEKGDIPEGYSVSREKKERFSLILESASTNQTSMYLCASRPRREAAKTQYFGPGTRLLVL.

As to this clone: One end of the junction is discordant with germline, which a read error may explain. The rearrangement joins TRBV10-3 to TRBJ2-7, with D possibly matching TRBD1 (7 bases). The CDR3 covers 13 residues. Germline V CDR1 and CDR2: ENHRY, SYGVKD. The CDR3 spells CAVRGVSSYEQYF. The DNA for the CDR3 is TGTGCCGTCAGGGGGGTTAGCTCCTACGAGCAGTACTTC.

The chain links TRBV27 to TRBJ2-1, with TRBD2 matching 11 bases. Germline trimming cut 5 bases from V and 4 bases from J; bases unmatched to any gene: 7. Germline V gene lookup returns CDR1 MNHEY and CDR2 SMNVEV (reference sequence). The CDR3 loop spans 16 amino acids. CDR3 sequence reads: CASSVTGTSGYNEQFF. CDR3 DNA sequence: TGTGCCAGCAGTGTAACCGGGACTAGCGGTTACAATGAGCAGTTCTTC.

The chain carries TRBV2 and TRBJ2-3; D not certain. This CDR3 has 15 residues. The germline V gene has CDR1 SNHLY and CDR2 FYNNEI. V shed 10 bases and J shed 1 base, with 18 bases lying between them. The CDR3 loop reads CATPGGDIGTDTQYF. CDR3 nucleotides: TGTGCCACCCCTGGTGGCGACATTGGCACAGATACGCAGTATTTT. Based on the CDR3 plus reference TRBV2 and TRBJ2-3, the full variable domain is EPEVTQTPSHQVTQMGQEVILRCVPISNHLYFYWYRQILGQKVEFLVSFYNNEISEKSEIFDDQFSVERPDGSNFTLKIRSTKLEDSAMYFCATPGGDIGTDTQYFGPGTRLTVL.

This clone was seen only once. The chain recombines TRBV7-9 with TRBJ2-3; D uncertain. V gave up 4 bases and J gave up 2 bases, with 13 bases separating them. Germline-derived CDR1 and CDR2 are SEHNR and FQNEAQ (reference sequence). This CDR3 spans 15 amino acids. CDR3 sequence (DNA): TGTGCCAGCAGCTCCCTAGTCAGATACACAGATACGCAGTATTTT. The encoded protein is CASSSLVRYTDTQYF. The whole variable domain, remainder taken from reference TRBV7-9 and TRBJ2-3, is DTGVSQNPRHKITKRGQNVTFRCDPISEHNRLYWYRQTLGQGPEFLTYFQNEAQLEKSRLLSDRFSAERPKGSFSTLEIQRTEQGDSAMYLCASSSLVRYTDTQYFGPGTRLTVL.

This chain uses TRBV7-6 with TRBJ2-1; D gene ambiguous. Germline V CDR1 and CDR2: SGHVS, FNYEAQ. V was trimmed by 4 bases and J by 5 bases, leaving 18 bases between them. There are 16 residues in the CDR3. This chain's CDR3 is CASSSKMRASNNEQFF. CDR3 nucleotides: TGTGCCAGCAGCTCGAAGATGCGAGCGTCGAACAATGAGCAGTTCTTC. Supplemented by reference TRBV7-6 and TRBJ2-1, the full variable domain reads GAGVSQSPRYKVTKRGQDVALRCDPISGHVSLYWYRQALGQGPEFLTYFNYEAQQDKSGLPNDRFSAERPEGSISTLTIQRTEQRDSAMYRCASSSKMRASNNEQFFGPGTRLTVL.

The chain carries TRBV6-6 and TRBJ2-7; possible D gene TRBD1, 5 bases. Germline CDR1 and CDR2: MNHNY and SVGAGI (reference sequence). Between the trimmed V and J ends, which lost 5 bases and 2 bases, there was a span of 10 bases. The CDR3 runs to 13 residues. For the CDR3, the DNA is TGTGCCAGCAGTCGGACACAAACCTACGAGCAGTACTTC. This gives the protein CASSRTQTYEQYF.

The chain uses TRBV5-6 and TRBJ1-1; D remains unclear. With 4 bases removed from V and 5 bases from J, the gap between germline ends came to 6 bases. CDR3 length: 11 amino acids. Looked up from germline, CDR1 is SGHDT and CDR2 is YYEEEE. The DNA of the CDR3 is TGTGCCAGCAGCCACGGTACTGAAGCTTTCTTT. Its protein product is CASSHGTEAFF.

The V gene is TRBV2, the J gene TRBJ2-5; D remains unclear. Germline V gene lookup returns CDR1 SNHLY and CDR2 FYNNEI. The CDR3 has 12 amino acids. V shed 4 bases and J shed 11 bases, with 14 bases lying between them. The CDR3, as DNA: TGTGCCAGCAGTGTCGGGTCTTCTGAGCAGTACTTC. It encodes CASSVGSSEQYF.

Concerning this clone itself: In the same sample, other DNA sequences code for this CDR3. The chain carries TRBV7-9 and TRBJ2-7; D possibly uses TRBD1 or TRBD2 (5 bases each). CDR1 SEHNR and CDR2 FQNEAQ come from the germline V gene (reference sequence). Trimming cost V 2 bases and J 0 bases, with 8 bases left between them. The CDR3 totals 14 residues. The CDR3 nucleotides are TGTGCCAGCAGCTTATCAGGGAGCTCCTACGAGCAGTACTTC. This translates into CASSLSGSSYEQYF.

This rearrangement joins TRBV7-9 to TRBJ2-7; 11 bases fit TRBD2. Per germline, CDR1 SEHNR and CDR2 FQNEAQ (reference sequence). The CDR3 totals 15 residues. V gave up 5 bases and J gave up 4 bases; unmatched junction bases: 7. CDR3 sequence (DNA): TGTGCCAGCAGCCCGTGGACTAGCGGGCAATACGAGCAGTACTTC. This encodes CASSPWTSGQYEQYF.

On this clone itself: This same CDR3 is encoded by further DNA sequences in the sample. This chain uses TRBV2 with TRBJ2-7; 9 bases align to TRBD2. The germline CDR1 and CDR2 sequences are SNHLY and FYNNEI. Losses at the gene ends were 0 bases for V and 1 base for J; bases not matched to a gene: 1. The length of the CDR3 is 15 residues. Here the CDR3 reads CASSEALAGSYEQYF. Written as DNA, the CDR3 is TGTGCCAGCAGTGAAGCCCTAGCGGGATCCTACGAGCAGTACTTC. The whole variable domain, remainder taken from reference TRBV2 and TRBJ2-7, is EPEVTQTPSHQVTQMGQEVILRCVPISNHLYFYWYRQILGQKVEFLVSFYNNEISEKSEIFDDQFSVERPDGSNFTLKIRSTKLEDSAMYFCASSEALAGSYEQYFGPGTRLTVT.

The chain has TRBV29-1 and TRBJ2-1; 8 bases match TRBD2. Germline trimming cut 3 bases from V and 7 bases from J; bases unmatched to any gene: 5. Per germline, CDR1 SQVTM and CDR2 ANQGSEA. There are 13 residues in the CDR3. The CDR3: CSVDTGGTNEQFF. CDR3 nucleotides: TGCAGCGTTGATACGGGAGGGACGAATGAGCAGTTCTTC.

The chain carries TRBV30 and TRBJ2-7; D might be TRBD2 (5 bases). This CDR3 contains 14 residues. Germline loops: CDR1 GTSNPN, CDR2 SVGIG (reference sequence). The ends were cut back, 2 bases at V and 5 bases at J, with 16 bases in the middle. The CDR3 sequence is CAWSRGMGLHEQYF. The CDR3 region has the DNA TGTGCCTGGAGTAGAGGGATGGGTCTCCACGAGCAGTACTTC.

DNA for the CDR3: TGCGCCAGCAGCCAAGATTCCGGGACCCAAGAGACCCAGTACTTC. Translation gives CASSQDSGTQETQYF. V gene TRBV4-1 combines with J gene TRBJ2-5; either TRBD1 or TRBD2 may fit D (5 bases each). The germline V gene encodes CDR1 MGHRA and CDR2 YSYEKL. V was trimmed by 0 bases and J by 1 base, leaving 9 bases between them. This CDR3 region has 15 residues.